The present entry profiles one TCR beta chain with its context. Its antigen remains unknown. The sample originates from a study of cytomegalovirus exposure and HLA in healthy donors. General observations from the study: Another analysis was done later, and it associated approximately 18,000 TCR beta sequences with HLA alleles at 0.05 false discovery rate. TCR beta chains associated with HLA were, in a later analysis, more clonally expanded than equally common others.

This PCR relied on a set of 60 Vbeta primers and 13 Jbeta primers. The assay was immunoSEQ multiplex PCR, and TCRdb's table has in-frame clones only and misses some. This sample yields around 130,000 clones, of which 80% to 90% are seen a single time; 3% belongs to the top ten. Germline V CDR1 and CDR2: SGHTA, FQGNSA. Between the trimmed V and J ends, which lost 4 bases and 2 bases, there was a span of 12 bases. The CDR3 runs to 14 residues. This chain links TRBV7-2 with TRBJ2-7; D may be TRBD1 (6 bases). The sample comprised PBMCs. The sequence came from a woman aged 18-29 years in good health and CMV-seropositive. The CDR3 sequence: CASSWTAIAYEQYF. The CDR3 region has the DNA TGTGCCAGCAGCTGGACAGCGATTGCCTACGAGCAGTACTTC.